Shown below are 31 T cell receptor beta chains from a single sample sequenced in a study of immune heterogeneity within non-small cell lung tumors. Using 32 V and 13 J primers, multiplex PCR amplified TCR beta CDR3. One entry per CDR3 protein results from TCRdb running MiXCR on the multiplex PCR reads. The profile shows approximately 2,200 distinct CDR3 sequences, approximately 35% of them singletons. TCRs were amplified from 600 ng gDNA of bulk tumor per sample. Several biopsies were collected from each primary tumor during surgery. They were spaced as far apart as possible within the tumor mass. Enrolled patients presented with newly diagnosed, previously untreated non-small cell lung cancer and underwent curative surgery. Sequencing used lung tumor tissue. The receptors were gathered from a man in his 70s with non-small cell lung cancer.

The V call is TRBV5-1, the J call TRBJ1-1; the match to TRBD1 covers 9 bases. Trimming cost V 5 bases and J 3 bases; bases outside gene matches: 8. The CDR3 is 15 residues long. CDR1 is SGHRS and CDR2 is YFSETQ in the germline V gene. CDR3 bases: TGCGCCAGCAGACCCGGACAGGGGCAAGACACTGAAGCTTTCTTT. Translated: CASRPGQGQDTEAFF.

This clonotype was detected only a few times. The chain uses TRBV28 and TRBJ2-5, with 8 bases that match TRBD1. The junction had 12 bases not matched to a gene; V was cut back by 6 bases and J by 0 bases. This CDR3 has 17 amino acids. Germline assignment: CDR1 MDHEN and CDR2 SYDVKM. CDR3 sequence: CASSPRGREIYQETQYF. CDR3 bases: TGTGCCAGCAGCCCCAGGGGGCGCGAAATCTACCAAGAGACCCAGTACTTC.

This clonotype rates as large. The rearrangement joins TRBV20-1 to TRBJ1-2; D ambiguous. This CDR3 is built from 10 residues. Germline CDR1 is DFQATT and CDR2 is SNEGSKA (reference sequence). The DNA for the CDR3 is TGCAGCACTTGGGACTATGGCTACACCTTC. Translated, it gives CSTWDYGYTF.

The V gene is TRBV6-1, the J gene TRBJ2-4, with unresolved D. Trimming removed 4 bases from V and 10 bases from J, with 11 bases in between. The germline V gene encodes CDR1 MNHNS and CDR2 SASEGT. The CDR3 has 12 residues. The CDR3 here is CASSVFYGIQYF. The DNA for the CDR3 is TGTGCCAGCAGTGTCTTTTATGGTATTCAGTACTTC.

A note on this clonotype: The junction does not match germline at one end; this may be a read error. The V and J genes are TRBV6-2 or TRBV6-3 and TRBJ2-1; 9 bases are a match to TRBD1. CDR1 is MNHEY, CDR2 SVGEGT, per germline. The CDR3 has 15 residues. CDR3 protein: CAGSTGTGRIYEQFF. As DNA, the CDR3 is TGTGCCGGCAGTACCGGGACAGGGCGAATCTATGAGCAGTTCTTC.

This clonotype rates as medium-sized. The rearrangement joins TRBV6-1 to TRBJ2-1; 9 nucleotides align to TRBD2. The germline V gene has CDR1 MNHNS and CDR2 SASEGT. J gave up 7 bases and V 5 bases, and 15 bases lay outside the gene matches. The CDR3 consists of 17 residues. DNA for the CDR3: TGTGCCAGCAGTTCTGACCGGGTGAGCGGGAGGACTAATGAGCAGTTCTTC. Its translation is CASSSDRVSGRTNEQFF.

This clonotype was observed a handful of times. The rearrangement uses TRBV2 and TRBJ1-2; D is unclear. There are 14 residues in the CDR3. Trimming removed 8 bases from V and 2 bases from J, with 15 bases in between. CDR1 is SNHLY, CDR2 FYNNEI, per germline. The CDR3 protein is CASAIPDGNYGYTF. CDR3 bases: TGTGCCAGCGCAATTCCGGACGGCAACTATGGCTACACCTTC. The full variable domain, with the rest looked up from reference TRBV2 and TRBJ1-2, is EPEVTQTPSHQVTQMGQEVILRCVPISNHLYFYWYRQILGQKVEFLVSFYNNEISEKSEIFDDQFSVERPDGSNFTLKIRSTKLEDSAMYFCASAIPDGNYGYTFGSGTRLTVV.

The chain joins TRBV27 to TRBJ1-6; tentatively, D is TRBD1 (5 bases). This CDR3 is built from 16 residues. Deletions cut 6 bases from V and 3 bases from J, with 15 bases between. Per the germline V gene, CDR1 is MNHEY and CDR2 is SMNVEV (reference sequence). CDR3 coding DNA: TGTGCCAGCAGCTTCTACTCGGGGGACTATAATTCACCCCTCCACTTT. This encodes CASSFYSGDYNSPLHF.

Judged by abundance, this clonotype is medium-sized. The chain links TRBV6-2 or TRBV6-3 to TRBJ1-1; D might be TRBD1 (5 bases). Germline V gives CDR1 MNHEY, CDR2 SVGEGT. The V end lost 6 bases, the J end lost 4 bases, and 6 bases lay between the germline ends. This CDR3 region has 11 residues. The CDR3: CASSQGTEAFF. CDR3 DNA sequence: TGTGCCAGCAGCCAGGGCACTGAAGCTTTCTTT.

This clonotype was seen only a few times. The rearrangement joins TRBV24-1 to TRBJ1-2; D uncertain. CDR1 and CDR2 from the germline V gene are KGHDR and SFDVKD. The CDR3 sequence is 13 residues long. Deletions cut 7 bases from V and 5 bases from J, with 13 bases between. The CDR3 region has the DNA TGTGCCACCAGAGGGAGCGAGAATTATGGCTACACCTTC. Protein sequence: CATRGSENYGYTF.

This clonotype is medium-sized within its sample. The rearrangement joins TRBV5-1 to TRBJ1-2; 8 nucleotides align to TRBD1. V trimming: 1 base; J trimming: 8 bases; junction bases outside the gene matches: 4. The germline V gene encodes CDR1 SGHRS and CDR2 YFSETQ. The CDR3 totals 13 residues. In DNA, the CDR3 is TGCGCCAGCAGCTTGCACAGGGGGGGCGGCTACACCTTC. This sequence encodes CASSLHRGGGYTF.

This clonotype qualifies as large. The chain couples TRBV6-1 to TRBJ2-2; no definite D call. CDR1 and CDR2 from the germline V gene are MNHNS and SASEGT. The ends were cut back, 8 bases at V and 3 bases at J, with 10 bases in the middle. The CDR3 is made up of 13 amino acids. This CDR3 is CASLLHYTGELFF. CDR3 DNA sequence: TGTGCCAGCCTCTTGCATTACACCGGGGAGCTGTTTTTT.

The chain has TRBV9 and TRBJ1-2, with a weak D call TRBD1 (6 bases). Germline values: CDR1 SGDLS, CDR2 YYNGEE. V was shortened by 4 bases and J by 8 bases, with 21 bases between the two germline ends. This CDR3 region has 15 residues. The CDR3 bases are TGTGCCAGCAGCCCCGAAAGGGGGGTCTATTCGGGCTACACCTTC. It specifies CASSPERGVYSGYTF.

This clonotype is large within its sample. The chain links TRBV20-1 to TRBJ2-5, with 8 bases identical to TRBD1. J was trimmed by 5 bases and V by 6 bases; bases with no gene match: 5. The CDR3 has 12 residues. CDR1 DFQATT and CDR2 SNEGSKA come from the germline V gene (reference sequence). In nucleotides, the CDR3 is TGCAGTGCCAAGACAGGGGTTGAGACCCAGTACTTC. Residues: CSAKTGVETQYF.

The CDR3 region is CASRINQGAPLIGQFF. CDR3 in DNA: TGTGCCAGCAGAATAAATCAGGGGGCTCCTCTAATCGGGCAGTTCTTC. The chain is built from TRBV3-1 and TRBJ2-1, with 8 bases that match TRBD1. Germline-derived CDR1 and CDR2 are LGHDT and YNNKEL (reference sequence). Trimming removed 6 bases from V and 12 bases from J; junction bases left unmatched: 19. CDR3 length equals 16 residues.

The chain carries TRBV18 and TRBJ1-2, with D possibly matching TRBD1 (5 bases). The germline V gene encodes CDR1 KGHSH and CDR2 LQKENI. Trimming took 3 bases from V and 5 from J, leaving 10 bases between them. The CDR3 runs 13 residues. As DNA, the CDR3 is TGTGCCAGCTCACCGGCAGGGAGATATGGCTACACCTTC. It specifies CASSPAGRYGYTF.

This clonotype has more than one count but fewer than ten. The genes are TRBV4-2 and TRBJ1-2; D remains ambiguous. Trimming removed 3 bases at V and 5 bases at J, with 4 bases between. The CDR3 spans 11 residues. Germline values: CDR1 LGHNA, CDR2 YNFKEQ. CDR3 protein: CASSHRYGYTF. In DNA, the CDR3 is TGTGCCAGCAGCCATAGGTATGGCTACACCTTC.

Remarks on this clonotype: This may stem from a read error, because a much larger clone lies one nucleotide away. The chain employs TRBV20-1 and TRBJ2-7, with D possibly TRBD2 on 6 matching bases. The germline V gene encodes CDR1 DFQATT and CDR2 SNEGSKA (reference sequence). The CDR3 covers 14 residues. The CDR3 DNA follows: TGCAGTGCTAGAATGGGGGACTTAGGGTACGATCAGTACTTC. Encoded protein: CSARMGDLGYDQYF.

This clonotype is termed medium-sized (0.01 to 0.1%). V is TRBV29-1 and J is TRBJ2-7; tentative D call: TRBD1 (6 bases). CDR1 is SQVTM, CDR2 ANQGSEA, per germline. CDR3 length equals 15 residues. Trimming pared 7 bases from V and 2 bases from J, leaving 21 bases between. CDR3 DNA: TGCAGCGCCCGGGGACACCGGGACAACCCCTACGAGCAGTACTTC. It yields the protein CSARGHRDNPYEQYF.

CDR3 nucleotide sequence: TGTGCCAGTAGTACCGACAGAGTTACCGGGGAGCTGTTTTTT. Residues: CASSTDRVTGELFF. The chain recombines TRBV19 with TRBJ2-2; TRBD1 is a possible D gene (5 bases). CDR1 LNHDA and CDR2 SQIVND come from the germline V gene (reference sequence). V lost 4 bases and J lost 5, with 11 bases in between. The CDR3 totals 14 residues.

This rearrangement joins TRBV9 to TRBJ2-1, with TRBD2 as a possible D gene (5 bases). The length of the CDR3 is 13 residues. Trimming removed 0 bases from V and 5 bases from J, with 6 bases in between. Per the germline V gene, CDR1 is SGDLS and CDR2 is YYNGEE. The chain's CDR3 is CASSVAGNNEQFF. The CDR3 DNA is TGTGCCAGCAGCGTAGCGGGGAACAATGAGCAGTTCTTC.

This clonotype has just a few counts. This chain's CDR3 is CASSWGQARGTGELFF. Written as DNA, the CDR3 is TGTGCCAGCAGCTGGGGACAGGCGCGGGGCACCGGGGAGCTGTTTTTT. The chain is built from TRBV5-5 and TRBJ2-2; the match to TRBD1 covers 8 bases. The J segment lost 4 bases and the V segment lost 3 bases, leaving 8 bases of the junction unmatched. Looked up from germline, CDR1 is SGHKS and CDR2 is YYEKEE (reference sequence). The CDR3 has 16 residues.

This clonotype was seen only a few times. The V gene is TRBV6-4, the J gene TRBJ2-3, with D perhaps given as TRBD1 or TRBD2 (5 bases each). Per germline, CDR1 MRHNA and CDR2 SNTAGT. Trimming left V 3 bases short and J 2 bases short, with 12 bases between. The CDR3 is made up of 15 amino acids. In DNA form, the CDR3 reads TGTGCCAGCAGTGAAGGCCAGGGAGACACAGATACGCAGTATTTT. Encoded protein: CASSEGQGDTDTQYF.

Of note for this clonotype: A read error may be the cause here, since a much bigger clone is one base away. This chain links TRBV20-1 with TRBJ1-2, with TRBD1 matching over 12 bases. Germline lookup yields CDR1 DFQATT and CDR2 SNEGSKA (reference sequence). CDR3 size: 14 residues. CDR3 DNA sequence: TGCAGGGCCGGGGGGGGGACAGGGGGCTCTGGCTACACCTTC. This encodes CRAGGGTGGSGYTF.

J is TRBJ1-3 and V is TRBV19, with 8 bases matching TRBD1. V was clipped by 3 bases and J by 2 bases; unmatched bases: 3. The CDR3 runs 15 residues. CDR1 is LNHDA, CDR2 SQIVND, per germline (reference sequence). The CDR3 DNA sequence: TGTGCCAGTAGTATTGGACAGGGTACTGGAAACACCATATATTTT. Protein product: CASSIGQGTGNTIYF.

The gene calls are TRBV9 and TRBJ1-5; D perhaps matches TRBD1 (5 bases). The V end lost 6 bases, the J end lost 3 bases, and 7 bases lay between the germline ends. CDR1 SGDLS and CDR2 YYNGEE come from the germline V gene. The CDR3 loop spans 12 amino acids. The CDR3 spells CASKGSNQPQHF. The CDR3 DNA follows: TGTGCCAGCAAGGGGTCCAATCAGCCCCAGCATTTT.

As to this clonotype: Sequence at one end of the junction differs from germline and may be a read error. This chain links TRBV7-2 with TRBJ1-3; D is unresolved. The CDR3 contains 18 residues. CDR1 is SGHTA, CDR2 FQGNSA, per germline. The chain's CDR3 is CASNLLVPGFKSGNTIYF. In DNA form, the CDR3 reads TGTGCCAGCAACTTACTTGTTCCCGGGTTTAAGTCTGGAAACACCATATATTTT.

The gene calls are TRBV18 and TRBJ1-5; tentative D call: TRBD1 (6 bases). Trimming took off 3 bases at V and 0 bases at J, with 9 bases between the two ends. The CDR3 has 15 amino acids. Germline-derived CDR1 and CDR2 are KGHSH and LQKENI. CDR3 sequence (DNA): TGTGCCAGCTCACCGGGACACTATAGCAATCAGCCCCAGCATTTT. This encodes CASSPGHYSNQPQHF.

V and J are TRBV20-1 and TRBJ2-7, with D unresolved. The V end was cut by 1 base, the J end by 13 bases, with 14 bases between. Germline loops: CDR1 DFQATT, CDR2 SNEGSKA (reference sequence). This CDR3 spans 11 amino acids. This chain's CDR3 is CSARGVRSPYF. CDR3 nucleotide sequence: TGCAGTGCTAGAGGTGTGAGGTCCCCCTACTTC.

In its sample, this clonotype ranks as large. The chain recombines TRBV7-3 with TRBJ1-6; weak D call: TRBD1 (5 bases). Germline CDR1 is SGHTA and CDR2 is FQGTGA. V gave up 0 bases and J gave up 9 bases, with 12 bases separating them. CDR3 length: 15 residues. The CDR3 here is CASSLTGGYGSPLHF. The CDR3 DNA is TGTGCCAGCAGCTTAACTGGGGGGTATGGTTCACCCCTCCACTTT.

This rearrangement joins TRBV20-1 to TRBJ1-2; a possible D gene is TRBD1 (5 bases). Germline loops: CDR1 DFQATT, CDR2 SNEGSKA (reference sequence). The CDR3 covers 13 residues. Trimming pared 3 bases from V and 13 bases from J, leaving 21 bases between. In nucleotides, the CDR3 is TGCAGTGCTAGCCAGCAGCCGAGGGGTCTTGGCACCTTC. Translating it yields CSASQQPRGLGTF.